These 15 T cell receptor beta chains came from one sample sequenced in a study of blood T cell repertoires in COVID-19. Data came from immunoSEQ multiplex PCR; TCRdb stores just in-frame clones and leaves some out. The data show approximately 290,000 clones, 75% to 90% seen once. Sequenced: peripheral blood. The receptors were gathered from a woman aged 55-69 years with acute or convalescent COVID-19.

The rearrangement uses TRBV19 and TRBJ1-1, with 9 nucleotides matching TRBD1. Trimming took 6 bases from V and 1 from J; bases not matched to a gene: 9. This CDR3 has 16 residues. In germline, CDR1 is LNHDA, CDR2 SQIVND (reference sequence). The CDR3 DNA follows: TGTGCCAGTAGACTAGGGGACAGGGTTGGGAACACTGAAGCTTTCTTT. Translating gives CASRLGDRVGNTEAFF.

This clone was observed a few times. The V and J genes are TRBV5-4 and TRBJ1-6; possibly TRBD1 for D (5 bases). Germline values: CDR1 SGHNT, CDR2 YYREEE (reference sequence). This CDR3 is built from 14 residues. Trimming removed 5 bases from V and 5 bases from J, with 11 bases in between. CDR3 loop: CASRLGLDNSPLHF. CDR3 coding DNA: TGTGCCAGCAGACTGGGACTGGATAATTCACCCCTCCACTTT.

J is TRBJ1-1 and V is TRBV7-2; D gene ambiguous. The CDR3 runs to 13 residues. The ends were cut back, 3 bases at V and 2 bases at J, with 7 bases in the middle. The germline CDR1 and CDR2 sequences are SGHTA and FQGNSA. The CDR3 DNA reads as TGTGCCAGCAGCTTCCCGGGAAACACTGAAGCTTTCTTT. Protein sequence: CASSFPGNTEAFF. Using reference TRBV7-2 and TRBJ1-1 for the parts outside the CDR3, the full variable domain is GAGVSQSPSNKVTEKGKDVELRCDPISGHTALYWYRQSLGQGLEFLIYFQGNSAPDKSGLPSDRFSAERTGGSVSTLTIQRTQQEDSAVYLCASSFPGNTEAFFGQGTRLTVV.

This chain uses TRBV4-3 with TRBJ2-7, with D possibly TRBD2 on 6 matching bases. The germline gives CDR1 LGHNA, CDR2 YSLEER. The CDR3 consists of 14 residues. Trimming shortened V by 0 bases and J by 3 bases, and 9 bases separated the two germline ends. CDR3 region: CASSQDAGNYEQYF. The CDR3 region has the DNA TGCGCCAGCAGCCAAGACGCGGGAAACTACGAGCAGTACTTC.

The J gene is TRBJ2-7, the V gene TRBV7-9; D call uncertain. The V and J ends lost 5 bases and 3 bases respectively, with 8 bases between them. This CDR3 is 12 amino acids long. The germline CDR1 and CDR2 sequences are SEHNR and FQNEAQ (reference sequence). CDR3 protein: CASSAVSYEQYF. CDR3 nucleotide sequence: TGTGCCAGCAGCGCCGTCAGCTACGAGCAGTACTTC.

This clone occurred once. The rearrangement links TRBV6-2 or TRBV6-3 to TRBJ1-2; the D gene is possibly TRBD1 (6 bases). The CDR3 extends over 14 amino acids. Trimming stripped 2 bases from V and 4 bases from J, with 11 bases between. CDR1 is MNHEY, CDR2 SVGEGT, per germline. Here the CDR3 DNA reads TGTGCCAGCAGTTACAGTGGGACACCCTATGGCTACACCTTC. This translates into CASSYSGTPYGYTF.

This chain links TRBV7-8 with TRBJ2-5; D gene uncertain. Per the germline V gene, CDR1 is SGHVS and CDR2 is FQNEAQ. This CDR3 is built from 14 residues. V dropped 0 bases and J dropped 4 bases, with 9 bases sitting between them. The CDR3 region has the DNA TGTGCCAGCAGCTTAGCGCTAGGTTCAGAGACCCAGTACTTC. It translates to CASSLALGSETQYF.

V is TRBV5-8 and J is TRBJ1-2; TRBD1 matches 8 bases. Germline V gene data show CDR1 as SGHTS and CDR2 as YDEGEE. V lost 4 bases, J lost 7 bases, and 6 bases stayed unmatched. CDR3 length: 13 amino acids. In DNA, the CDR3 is TGTGCCAGCAGCCTGGACAGGGTCGTTGGCTACACCTTC. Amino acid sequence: CASSLDRVVGYTF.

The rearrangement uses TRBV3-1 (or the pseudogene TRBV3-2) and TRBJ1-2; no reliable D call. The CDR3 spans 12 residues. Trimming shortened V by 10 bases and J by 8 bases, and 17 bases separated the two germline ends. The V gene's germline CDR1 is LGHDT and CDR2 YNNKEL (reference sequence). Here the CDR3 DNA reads TGTGCCACCTCAGCGGTTCCGGAGGGCTACACCTTC. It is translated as CATSAVPEGYTF.

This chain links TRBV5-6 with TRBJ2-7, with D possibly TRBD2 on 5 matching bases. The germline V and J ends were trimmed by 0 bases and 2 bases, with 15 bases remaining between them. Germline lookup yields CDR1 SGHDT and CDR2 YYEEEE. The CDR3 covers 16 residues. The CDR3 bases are TGTGCCAGCAGCTTGGCCGGTTTAGCGCCTACCTACGAGCAGTACTTC. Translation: CASSLAGLAPTYEQYF.

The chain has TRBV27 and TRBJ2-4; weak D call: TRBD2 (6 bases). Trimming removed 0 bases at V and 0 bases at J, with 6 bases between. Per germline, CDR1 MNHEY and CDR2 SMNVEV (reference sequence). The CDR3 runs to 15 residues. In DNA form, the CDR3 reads TGTGCCAGCAGTTTATCGGGGGGAGCCAAAAACATTCAGTACTTC. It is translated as CASSLSGGAKNIQYF.

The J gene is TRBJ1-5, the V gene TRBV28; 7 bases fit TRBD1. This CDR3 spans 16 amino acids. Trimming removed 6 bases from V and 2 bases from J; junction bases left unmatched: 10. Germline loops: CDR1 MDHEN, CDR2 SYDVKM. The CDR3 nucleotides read TGTGCCAGCAGGCCAGAGACAGGGCTGCGCAATCAGCCCCAGCATTTT. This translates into CASRPETGLRNQPQHF.

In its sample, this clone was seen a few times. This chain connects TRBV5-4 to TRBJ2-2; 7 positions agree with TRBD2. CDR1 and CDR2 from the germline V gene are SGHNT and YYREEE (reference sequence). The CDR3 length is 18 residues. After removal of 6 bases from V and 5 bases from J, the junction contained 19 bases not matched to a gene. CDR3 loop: CASTTGRQGFGGTGELFF. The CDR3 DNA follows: TGTGCCAGCACCACCGGGAGGCAGGGATTTGGTGGGACCGGGGAGCTGTTTTTT.

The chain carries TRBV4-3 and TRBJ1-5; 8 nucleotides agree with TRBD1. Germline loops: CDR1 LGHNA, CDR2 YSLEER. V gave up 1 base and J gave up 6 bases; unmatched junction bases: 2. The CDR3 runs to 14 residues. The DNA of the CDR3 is TGCGCCAGCAGCCAAGGTACAGGGGGTCAGCCCCAGCATTTT. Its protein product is CASSQGTGGQPQHF.

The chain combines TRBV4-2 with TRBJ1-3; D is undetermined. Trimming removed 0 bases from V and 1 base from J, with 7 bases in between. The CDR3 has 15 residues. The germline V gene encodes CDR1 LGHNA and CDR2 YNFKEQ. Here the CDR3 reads CASSQEAVSGNTIYF. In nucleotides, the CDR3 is TGTGCCAGCAGCCAAGAGGCAGTGTCTGGAAACACCATATATTTT.